These T cell receptor beta chains were read from a single sample in a study of blood T cell repertoires in COVID-19. Profiling relied on immunoSEQ multiplex PCR, and the TCRdb table lists in-frame clones only, not all of them. The table lists 200,000 to 300,000 clones, about 89% of them singletons. The sample comprised PBMCs or T cells enriched from blood (not recorded which). Receptors originate from a woman between 25 and 40 years old who had recovered from COVID-19. Each CDR3 is given with its conserved first and last residue. Each record gives: CDR3 length, V gene, D gene, J gene, CDR3 DNA, CDR3 protein. The D gene is left open where the match is weak.

cdr3_length: 15; v_call: TRBV19; d_call: TRBD1; j_call: TRBJ1-2; cdr3_nt: TGTGCCAGTAGTCACGGACAGGAAGGGGACTATGGCTACACCTTC; cdr3_aa: CASSHGQEGDYGYTF
cdr3_length: 15; v_call: TRBV6-6; d_call: TRBD1; j_call: TRBJ1-1; cdr3_nt: TGTGCCAGCAGAAGTATCACAGGGGTAGAGACTGAAGCTTTCTTT; cdr3_aa: CASRSITGVETEAFF
cdr3_length: 14; v_call: TRBV19; d_call: NA; j_call: TRBJ2-5; cdr3_nt: TGTGCCAGTAGTCCCCGACAGATTCAAGAGACCCAGTACTTC; cdr3_aa: CASSPRQIQETQYF
cdr3_length: 12; v_call: TRBV28; d_call: TRBD2; j_call: TRBJ2-7; cdr3_nt: TGTGCCAGTAGACTAGCGGGCTACGAGCAGTACTTC; cdr3_aa: CASRLAGYEQYF
cdr3_length: 15; v_call: TRBV28; d_call: TRBD1; j_call: TRBJ2-2; cdr3_nt: TGTGCCAGCAGACTCGGGGACAGATCAACCGGGGAGCTGTTTTTT; cdr3_aa: CASRLGDRSTGELFF
cdr3_length: 16; v_call: TRBV5-8; d_call: NA; j_call: TRBJ1-5; cdr3_nt: TGTGCCAGCAGCTTTGTATGGTCGGAGGGCGGTCAGCCCCAGCATTTT; cdr3_aa: CASSFVWSEGGQPQHF
cdr3_length: 15; v_call: TRBV12-2; d_call: NA; j_call: TRBJ1-4; cdr3_nt: TGTGCAAGTCGCTTATACAAGAGGGTGGGCGAAAAACTGTTTTTT; cdr3_aa: CASRLYKRVGEKLFF
cdr3_length: 14; v_call: TRBV7-6; d_call: NA; j_call: TRBJ2-3; cdr3_nt: TGTGCCAGCAGCTTAGGCGGATTTCGAGATACGCAGTATTTT; cdr3_aa: CASSLGGFRDTQYF
cdr3_length: 13; v_call: TRBV7-3; d_call: NA; j_call: TRBJ1-6; cdr3_nt: TGTGCCAGCAGCCCCTCTTATAATTCACCCCTCCACTTT; cdr3_aa: CASSPSYNSPLHF
cdr3_length: 16; v_call: TRBV19; d_call: TRBD1; j_call: TRBJ2-3; cdr3_nt: TGTGCCAGTAGTACATCGCCCCCGACAGGGGCAGATACGCAGTATTTT; cdr3_aa: CASSTSPPTGADTQYF
cdr3_length: 13; v_call: TRBV28; d_call: NA; j_call: TRBJ2-7; cdr3_nt: TGTGCCAGCAGTTTAATCAGGGGTTACGAGCAGTACTTC; cdr3_aa: CASSLIRGYEQYF
cdr3_length: 14; v_call: TRBV7-6; d_call: NA; j_call: TRBJ1-5; cdr3_nt: TGTGCCAGCAGCCCGCGGGCAAGGGATCAGCCCCAGCATTTT; cdr3_aa: CASSPRARDQPQHF
cdr3_length: 15; v_call: TRBV9; d_call: NA; j_call: TRBJ2-7; cdr3_nt: TGTGCCAGCAGCGCTACCACGGGGGGCCGGGGGGAGCAGTACTTC; cdr3_aa: CASSATTGGRGEQYF